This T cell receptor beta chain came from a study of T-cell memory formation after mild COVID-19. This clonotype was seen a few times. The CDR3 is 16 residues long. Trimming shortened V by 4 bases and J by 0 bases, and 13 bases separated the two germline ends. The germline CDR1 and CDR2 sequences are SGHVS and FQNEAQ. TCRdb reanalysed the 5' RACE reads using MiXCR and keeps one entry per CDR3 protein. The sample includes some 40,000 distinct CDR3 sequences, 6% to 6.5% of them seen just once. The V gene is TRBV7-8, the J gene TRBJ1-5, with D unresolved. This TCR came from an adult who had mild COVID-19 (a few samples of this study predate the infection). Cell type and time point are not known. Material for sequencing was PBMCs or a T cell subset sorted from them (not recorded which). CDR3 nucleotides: TGTGCCAGCAGCTCGCGGTGGGCAGATAGCAATCAGCCCCAGCATTTT. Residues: CASSSRWADSNQPQHF.